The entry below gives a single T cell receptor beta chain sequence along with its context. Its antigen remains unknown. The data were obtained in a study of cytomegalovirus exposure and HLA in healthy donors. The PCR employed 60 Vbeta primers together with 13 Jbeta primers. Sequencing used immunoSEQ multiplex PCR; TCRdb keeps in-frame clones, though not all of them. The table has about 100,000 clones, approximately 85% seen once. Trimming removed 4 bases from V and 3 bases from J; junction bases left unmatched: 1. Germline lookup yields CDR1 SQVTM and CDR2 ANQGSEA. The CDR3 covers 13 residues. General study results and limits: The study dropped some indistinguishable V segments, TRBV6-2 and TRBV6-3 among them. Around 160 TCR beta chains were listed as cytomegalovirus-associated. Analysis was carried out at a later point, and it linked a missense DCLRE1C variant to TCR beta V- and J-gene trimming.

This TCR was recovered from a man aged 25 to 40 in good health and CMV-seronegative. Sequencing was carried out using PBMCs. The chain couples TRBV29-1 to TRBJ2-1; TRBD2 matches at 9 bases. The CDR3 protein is CSVGTSVYNEQFF. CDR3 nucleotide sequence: TGCAGCGTTGGGACTAGCGTCTACAATGAGCAGTTCTTC.